These 11 T cell receptor beta chains came from one sample sequenced in a study of read filtering for tumor transcriptome and immune sequencing. From roughly 400 ng of RNA, a library with molecular barcoded alpha/delta and beta/gamma adaptors was made. One entry per CDR3 protein, called by TCRdb with MiXCR from the reads. Of tens of thousands of distinct CDR3 sequences in the sample, more than 20% are singletons; the top ten hold 17%. The sample comprised a population of CD138-negative cells sorted from bone marrow. The receptors here all came from a donor aged 40 or over with multiple myeloma.

The CDR3: CASYSGGDPYEQYF. CDR3 DNA sequence: TGTGCCAGCTATAGCGGGGGCGATCCCTACGAGCAGTACTTC. The chain joins TRBV28 to TRBJ2-7, with 9 bases that match TRBD2. Unmatched junction bases numbered 7, after V lost 8 bases and J lost 2 bases. The germline gives CDR1 MDHEN, CDR2 SYDVKM. The CDR3 sequence is 14 residues long.

The chain couples TRBV20-1 to TRBJ2-3; unclear D gene. The CDR3 covers 16 residues. The germline V and J ends were trimmed by 1 base and 2 bases, with 16 bases remaining between them. Germline CDR1 is DFQATT and CDR2 is SNEGSKA (reference sequence). For the CDR3, the DNA is TGCAGTGCTAGAGTCCACCAACTACTACCCACAGATACGCAGTATTTT. This translates into CSARVHQLLPTDTQYF.

The table lists this clonotype with many counts. The chain carries TRBV7-8 and TRBJ2-3, with TRBD2 matching 16 bases. The V and J ends lost 5 bases and 4 bases, in that order; junction bases with no gene match: 3. Germline V lookup: CDR1 SGHVS, CDR2 FQNEAQ. The length of the CDR3 is 16 residues. The CDR3 nucleotides read TGTGCCAGCAGCCCCGGGACTAGCGGGAGGGCAGATACGCAGTATTTT. This translates into CASSPGTSGRADTQYF.

The chain recombines TRBV19 with TRBJ2-2; possible D gene TRBD1, 6 bases. Deletions cut 2 bases from V and 1 base from J, with 14 bases between. The CDR3 has 17 residues. CDR1 and CDR2 (germline): LNHDA, SQIVND (reference sequence). The CDR3 reads CASSIFLRDMNTGELFF. CDR3 nucleotides: TGTGCCAGTAGTATATTCCTCCGGGACATGAACACCGGGGAGCTGTTTTTT.

This clonotype was detected many times. The J gene is TRBJ1-1, the V gene TRBV6-5; D perhaps matches TRBD1 (5 bases). There are 14 residues in the CDR3. V was clipped by 5 bases and J by 4 bases, with 14 bases between them. Germline V gene data show CDR1 as MNHEY and CDR2 as SVGAGI. CDR3 amino acids: CASSRPGPSTEAFF. The CDR3 DNA follows: TGTGCCAGCAGTCGACCGGGACCCTCCACTGAAGCTTTCTTT.

Many counts were recorded for this clonotype. The chain has TRBV4-1 and TRBJ2-1; TRBD1 aligns across 8 bases. V trimming: 3 bases; J trimming: 0 bases; junction bases outside the gene matches: 7. The CDR3 is 17 amino acids. The germline V gene has CDR1 MGHRA and CDR2 YSYEKL. CDR3 region: CASSHPRGQSSYNEQFF. CDR3 bases: TGCGCCAGCAGCCATCCCAGGGGGCAGAGCTCCTACAATGAGCAGTTCTTC.

This clonotype was counted at least ten times. V is TRBV5-6 and J is TRBJ2-1, with 14 bases fitting TRBD2. Germline-derived CDR1 and CDR2 are SGHDT and YYEEEE. Trimming cost V 1 base and J 9 bases; bases outside gene matches: 6. The CDR3 has 16 amino acids. In DNA form, the CDR3 reads TGTGCCAGCAGCTTGCCGACTAGCGGGAGGGCCGGTGAGCAGTTCTTC. Residues: CASSLPTSGRAGEQFF. The full variable domain, in which reference TRBV5-6 and TRBJ2-1 provide the parts outside the CDR3, is DAGVTQSPTHLIKTRGQQVTLRCSPKSGHDTVSWYQQALGQGPQFIFQYYEEEERQRGNFPDRFSGHQFPNYSSELNVNALLLGDSALYLCASSLPTSGRAGEQFFGPGTRLTVL.

This clonotype was observed once. This may be a read error, as it is one base from a much larger clone. This chain uses TRBV6-6 with TRBJ1-1; no definite D call. This CDR3 region has 11 residues. The germline gives CDR1 MNHNY, CDR2 SVGAGI (reference sequence). Written as DNA, the CDR3 is TGTGCCAGCGGTTACTCGATGGAAGCTTTCTTT. It translates to CASGYSMEAFF.

In its sample, this clonotype was seen many times. The rearrangement joins TRBV7-3 to TRBJ2-1; 9 bases map to TRBD1. From germline, CDR1 is SGHTA and CDR2 FQGTGA. The CDR3 has 15 residues. J gave up 4 bases and V 5 bases, and 6 bases lay outside the gene matches. For the CDR3, the DNA is TGTGCCAGCAGCCGAGACAGGGGGGAATACAATGAGCAGTTCTTC. It encodes CASSRDRGEYNEQFF.

This clonotype was recorded a few times. The CDR3 sequence is CASSEKLARSPYNEQFF. CDR3 DNA: TGTGCCAGCAGTGAAAAACTGGCGAGGAGTCCATACAATGAGCAGTTCTTC. The chain joins TRBV25-1 to TRBJ2-1; D gene ambiguous. CDR1 MGHDK and CDR2 SYGVNS come from the germline V gene. The CDR3 covers 17 residues. Between the trimmed V and J ends, which lost 2 bases and 4 bases, there was a span of 18 bases.

In its sample, this clonotype was seen many times. The chain recombines TRBV28 with TRBJ2-1; maybe TRBD1 (6 bases). Trimming removed 8 bases at V and 3 bases at J, with 11 bases between. Germline V lookup: CDR1 MDHEN, CDR2 SYDVKM. The CDR3 has 13 amino acids. CDR3 DNA sequence: TGTGCCAGCTCCCGACAGGACTACAATGAGCAGTTCTTC. It translates to CASSRQDYNEQFF.